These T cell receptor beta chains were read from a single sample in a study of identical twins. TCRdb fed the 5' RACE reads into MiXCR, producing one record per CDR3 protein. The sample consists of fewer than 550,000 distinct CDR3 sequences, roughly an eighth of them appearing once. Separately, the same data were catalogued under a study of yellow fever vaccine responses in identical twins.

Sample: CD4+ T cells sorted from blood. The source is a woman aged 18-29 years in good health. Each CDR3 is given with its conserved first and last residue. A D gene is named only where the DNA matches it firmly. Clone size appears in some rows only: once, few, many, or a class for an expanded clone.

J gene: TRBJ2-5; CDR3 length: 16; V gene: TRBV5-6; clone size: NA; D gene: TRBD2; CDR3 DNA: TGTGCCAGCAGTCGTAGGACTAGCGGGAGGGCAGAGACCCAGTACTTC; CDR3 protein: CASSRRTSGRAETQYF
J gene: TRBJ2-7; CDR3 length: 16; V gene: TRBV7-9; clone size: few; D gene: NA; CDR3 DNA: TGTGCCAGCAGCTTAGCGGGGGGGGGCGAGAGTGCCGAGCAGTACTTC; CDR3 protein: CASSLAGGGESAEQYF
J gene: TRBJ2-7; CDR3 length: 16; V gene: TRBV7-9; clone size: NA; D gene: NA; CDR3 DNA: TGTGCCAGCAGCTCCACTTGGGGGAGCGGACCCTACGAGCAGTACTTC; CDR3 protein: CASSSTWGSGPYEQYF
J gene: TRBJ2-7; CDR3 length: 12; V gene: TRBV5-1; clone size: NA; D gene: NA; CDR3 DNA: TGCGCCAGCAGCTTGGCCGGGGACGAGCAGTACTTC; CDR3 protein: CASSLAGDEQYF
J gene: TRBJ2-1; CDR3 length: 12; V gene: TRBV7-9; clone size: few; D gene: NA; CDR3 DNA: TGTGCCAGCAGCTGGGACCTTATGGAGCAGTTCTTC; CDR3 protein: CASSWDLMEQFF
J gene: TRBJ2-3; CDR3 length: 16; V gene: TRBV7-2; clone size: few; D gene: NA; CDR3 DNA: TGTGCCAGCAGCTTAGGTCGGGGGCTTGGCACAGATACGCAGTATTTT; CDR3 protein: CASSLGRGLGTDTQYF
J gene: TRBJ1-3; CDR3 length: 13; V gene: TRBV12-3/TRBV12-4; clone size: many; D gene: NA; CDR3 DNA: TGTGCCAGCAGTTTACCCGGTGGAAACACCATATATTTT; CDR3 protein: CASSLPGGNTIYF
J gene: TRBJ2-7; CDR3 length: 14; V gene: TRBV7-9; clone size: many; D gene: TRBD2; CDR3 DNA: TGTGCCAGCAGTTTGCTAGCGGGGGGGTACGAGCAGTACTTC; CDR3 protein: CASSLLAGGYEQYF
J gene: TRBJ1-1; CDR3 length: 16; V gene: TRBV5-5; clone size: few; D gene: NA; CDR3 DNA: TGTGCCAGCAGCTCAATCCCTACGGGGGTCTGGGCTGAAGCTTTCTTT; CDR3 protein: CASSSIPTGVWAEAFF
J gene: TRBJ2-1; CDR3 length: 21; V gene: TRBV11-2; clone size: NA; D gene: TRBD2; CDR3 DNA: TGTGCCAGCAGCCACCTCTTCGGGACTAGCGGGATTCCTAACTCCTACAATGAGCAGTTCTTC; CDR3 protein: CASSHLFGTSGIPNSYNEQFF
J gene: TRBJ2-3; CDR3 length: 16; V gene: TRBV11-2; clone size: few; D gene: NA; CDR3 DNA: TGTGCCAGCAGCTTGCTGCCCAGGGGAGGGACAGATACGCAGTATTTT; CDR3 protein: CASSLLPRGGTDTQYF
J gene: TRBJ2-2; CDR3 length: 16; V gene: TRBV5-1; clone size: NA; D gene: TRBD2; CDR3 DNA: TGCGCCAGCAGCCTCACTAGCGGGAGTCTGGCCGGGGAGCTGTTTTTT; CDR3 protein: CASSLTSGSLAGELFF
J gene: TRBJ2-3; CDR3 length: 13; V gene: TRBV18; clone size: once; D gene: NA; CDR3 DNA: TGTGCCAGCTCACCGACAGTGGCAGATACGCAGTATTTT; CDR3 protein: CASSPTVADTQYF
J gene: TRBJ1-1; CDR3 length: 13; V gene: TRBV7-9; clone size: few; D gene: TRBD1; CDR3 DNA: TGTGCCAGCAGCTTAAAACAGGGGGCTGAAGCTTTCTTT; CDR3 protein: CASSLKQGAEAFF
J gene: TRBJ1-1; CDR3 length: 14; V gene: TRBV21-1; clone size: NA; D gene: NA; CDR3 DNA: TGTGCCAGCAGCTCAAATCCAGCGAACACTGAAGCTTTCTTT; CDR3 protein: CASSSNPANTEAFF
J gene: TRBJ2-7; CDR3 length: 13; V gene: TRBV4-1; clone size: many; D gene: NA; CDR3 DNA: TGCGCCAGCAGCCAAGAACCCGAAACCGAGCAGTACTTC; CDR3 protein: CASSQEPETEQYF
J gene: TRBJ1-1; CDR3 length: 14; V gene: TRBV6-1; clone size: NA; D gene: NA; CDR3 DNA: TGTGCCAGCAGGTTTCGGGGAGATTACACTGAAGCTTTCTTT; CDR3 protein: CASRFRGDYTEAFF
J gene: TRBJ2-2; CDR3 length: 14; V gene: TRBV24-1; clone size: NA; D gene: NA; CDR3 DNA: TGTGCCACCGGGACACCTGCGAACACCGGGGAGCTGTTTTTT; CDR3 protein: CATGTPANTGELFF
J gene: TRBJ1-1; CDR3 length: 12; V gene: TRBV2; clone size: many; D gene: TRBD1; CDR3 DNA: TGTGCCAGCAGTTTGGACAGGATTGAAGCTTTCTTT; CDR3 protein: CASSLDRIEAFF
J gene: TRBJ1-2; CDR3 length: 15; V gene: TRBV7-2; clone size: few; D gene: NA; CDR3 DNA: TGTGCCAGCAGCTTACCCGACTCTTGGAACTATGGCTACACCTTC; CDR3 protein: CASSLPDSWNYGYTF
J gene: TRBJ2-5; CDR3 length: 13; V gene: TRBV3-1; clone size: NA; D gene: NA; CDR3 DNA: TGTGCCAGCAGCCAGGAGATCAGGGAGACCCAGTACTTC; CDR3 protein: CASSQEIRETQYF
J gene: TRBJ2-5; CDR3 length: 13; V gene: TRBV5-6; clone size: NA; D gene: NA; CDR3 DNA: TGTGCCAGCAGCTTGGCCGTCGGGGAGACCCAGTACTTC; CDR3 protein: CASSLAVGETQYF
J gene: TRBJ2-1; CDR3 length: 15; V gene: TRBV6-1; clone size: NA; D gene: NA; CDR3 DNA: TGTGCCAGCAGCGTCCGGCGGGGCCAATACAATGAGCAGTTCTTC; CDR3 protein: CASSVRRGQYNEQFF
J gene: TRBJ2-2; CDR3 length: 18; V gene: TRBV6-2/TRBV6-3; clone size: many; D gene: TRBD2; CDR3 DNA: TGTGCCAGCGGTTTCGGGACTAGCGGGAGGACGAACACCGGGGAGCTGTTTTTT; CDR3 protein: CASGFGTSGRTNTGELFF